This TCR beta chain came from a study of T cell responses to AZD1222 COVID-19 vaccine (TCRdb year 2021). For the wider study: AZD1222 recipients given second doses at about 4 weeks or at about 12 weeks were pooled, since spike-specific TCR depth and breadth were not found to differ between the two schedules. A total of around 240 trial participants underwent TCR sequencing, of whom 200 to 220 received two doses of AZD1222 and approximately 25 received two doses of the MenACWY control vaccine. Trial participants were enrolled by age into subgroups of 18-55, 56-69 and 70-plus years, and roughly 150, 30 and 60 TCR-sequenced participants, respectively, were included in these subgroups.

The CDR3 starts with the cysteine, ends with the phenylalanine, and has 16 residues. Only CDR3 DNA is held: 48 bases, read in frame from base 1. Trimming at the junction amounts to 1 base on V and 5 bases on J, and the germline ends lie 16 bases apart. As encoded in the germline V gene, CDR1 is SGDLS while CDR2 is YYNGEE. The CDR3 regions of human TCRbeta chains were subjected to immunosequencing. Under the source paper's analysis protocol: TCRs in the repertoires were compared against a reference library of SARS-CoV-2-specific TCRs that had been generated with the MIRA antigen-specificity platform. Breadth was defined as the fraction of unique TCRs that were SARS-CoV-2-associated. Depth was defined as the fraction of total T cells that were SARS-CoV-2-associated. Using the MIRA data, each spike-specific TCR was assigned both to the spike region to which the TCR was reactive and to a CD4 or CD8 class. Log10-transformed breadth and depth values were compared by one-way ANOVA with Sidak's multiple comparisons tests. TCRdb provides this immuneACCESS table in a form limited to in-frame rearrangements. Some clones are lacking; in checked studies, under half of them reflect an unresolved V gene, and why the rest are absent is not known. V, J and clone size derive from that table, while D and trimming were established from the DNA sequence. Here the sample has some 150,000 clones; 70% to 90% occur a single time. Of the sample, roughly 8% is held by the ten largest clones.

The sample's time point label, decoded: baseline before first vaccination. Vaccinee samples came from UK trials COV001 and COV002, including a single-blind randomized controlled phase 2/3 trial of AZD1222 (ChAdOx1 nCoV-19) in healthy adults. Trial participant PBMC samples were collected at day 0 and day 28 after the second dose for TCRbeta chain sequencing. With respect to this clone: The antigen it recognizes is unknown. No per-base quality is available; no much larger clone lies one base away.

Broad study findings and their caveats: The vaccine-associated CD4 TCRs covered the entire spike protein, and the dominant responses fell in regions 160-218 and 743-854. Conclusions about previously exposed vaccinees were limited because only 5 or 6 AZD1222 recipients were SARS-CoV-2 seropositive at baseline. Participants were mostly white British and included more females than males, and it was suggested by the authors that clonal diversity may have been underestimated. Reportedly, almost half of the unique spike-specific TCRs recognized epitopes lying outside the regions that are mutated in the B.1.351 and B.1.1.7 variants. The 56-69-year group was small, and its depth increase did not reach significance, likely because of low power. No day 14 peak-response samples were available, so repertoires were characterized only after the peak T cell response. After two AZD1222 doses, both the breadth and the depth of spike-specific TCRs were significantly higher than at day 0 and than in MenACWY recipients.

The chain uses TRBV9 and TRBJ2-1; no D segment can be confidently identified. The receptor was isolated from an adult in good health. Source: peripheral blood, taken on day 0 of AZD1222 vaccination. The sequenced DNA is TGTGCCAGCAGCGTAACGGAGCCCCCCCATAACAATGAGCAGTTCTTC. Its coded protein is CASSVTEPPHNNEQFF. Supplemented by the reference TRBV9 and TRBJ2-1 proteins around the CDR3, the complete variable domain is DSGVTQTPKHLITATGQRVTLRCSPRSGDLSVYWYQQSLDQGLQFLIQYYNGEERAKGNILERFSAQQFPDLHSELNLSSLELGDSALYFCASSVTEPPHNNEQFFGPGTRLTVL.